A selection of T cell receptor beta chains follows, all from one sample in a study of blood T cells in healthy people across ages. TCRdb analysed the 5' RACE reads with MiXCR anew, one entry per CDR3 protein. The table includes roughly 1.5 million distinct CDR3 sequences, approximately 43% detected once. The sample comprised blood. All receptors derive from a woman between 18 and 30 years old in good health. CDR3s include the opening cysteine and the closing phenylalanine or tryptophan. Each record gives: J gene, CDR3 length, V gene, clone size, D gene, CDR3 DNA, CDR3 protein. The D gene is left open where the match is weak. The listing skips clone size in some rows; elsewhere it reads once, few, many or a size class.

j_gene: TRBJ2-7; len: 15; v_gene: TRBV9; abundance: few; d_gene: TRBD2; CDR3nt: TGTGCCAGCAGCGTAGGAAGCGGGGGGTCCTACGAGCAGTACTTC; CDR3aa: CASSVGSGGSYEQYF
j_gene: TRBJ2-7; len: 15; v_gene: TRBV10-3; abundance: NA; d_gene: NA; CDR3nt: TGTGCCATCAGGCCGGGGAGGCCGAGCTCCTACGAGCAGTACTTC; CDR3aa: CAIRPGRPSSYEQYF
j_gene: TRBJ1-2; len: 15; v_gene: TRBV12-3/TRBV12-4; abundance: NA; d_gene: TRBD1; CDR3nt: TGTGCCAGCAGTTTATTGGACAGGCCATCGCGGGGCTACACCTTC; CDR3aa: CASSLLDRPSRGYTF
j_gene: TRBJ1-1; len: 13; v_gene: TRBV20-1; abundance: NA; d_gene: NA; CDR3nt: TGCAGTGCTAGAACACAGTTGAACACTGAAGCTTTCTTT; CDR3aa: CSARTQLNTEAFF
j_gene: TRBJ2-5; len: 10; v_gene: TRBV12-3/TRBV12-4; abundance: few; d_gene: NA; CDR3nt: TGTGCCAGCTTTGCGGAGACCCAGTACTTC; CDR3aa: CASFAETQYF
j_gene: TRBJ2-5; len: 14; v_gene: TRBV20-1; abundance: NA; d_gene: NA; CDR3nt: TGCAGTGCTAGAGTTAGCGGCGAGGAGGAGACCCAGTACTTC; CDR3aa: CSARVSGEEETQYF
j_gene: TRBJ2-7; len: 16; v_gene: TRBV4-1; abundance: NA; d_gene: TRBD2; CDR3nt: TGCGCCAGCAGCCAGGGCCCGGGACTAGCGGCCTACGAGCAGTACTTC; CDR3aa: CASSQGPGLAAYEQYF
j_gene: TRBJ2-1; len: 13; v_gene: TRBV28; abundance: few; d_gene: TRBD2; CDR3nt: TGTGCCAGCAGTCAAGTAGCGGGAGAGGAGCAGTTCTTC; CDR3aa: CASSQVAGEEQFF
j_gene: TRBJ1-1; len: 13; v_gene: TRBV12-3/TRBV12-4; abundance: NA; d_gene: NA; CDR3nt: TGTGCCAGCAGGGGGCTACAGAATTCAAAAGCTTTCTTT; CDR3aa: CASRGLQNSKAFF
j_gene: TRBJ1-2; len: 18; v_gene: TRBV11-2; abundance: few; d_gene: NA; CDR3nt: TGTGCCAGCAGCTTAGAACCCTCCCGTGGAGGGGGGAACTATGGATACACCTTC; CDR3aa: CASSLEPSRGGGNYGYTF
j_gene: TRBJ2-5; len: 15; v_gene: TRBV7-2; abundance: NA; d_gene: NA; CDR3nt: TGTGCCAGCAGCCTCCGGGACGTACTCCAAGAGACCCAGTACTTC; CDR3aa: CASSLRDVLQETQYF
j_gene: TRBJ1-2; len: 13; v_gene: TRBV12-3/TRBV12-4; abundance: NA; d_gene: NA; CDR3nt: TGTGCCAGCAGCCGGCGGGACAATCATGGCTACACCTTC; CDR3aa: CASSRRDNHGYTF
j_gene: TRBJ1-4; len: 13; v_gene: TRBV7-2; abundance: NA; d_gene: NA; CDR3nt: TGTGCCAGCAGCTTTGCTGGGGGCAGAAAACTGTTTTTT; CDR3aa: CASSFAGGRKLFF
j_gene: TRBJ2-5; len: 22; v_gene: TRBV12-3/TRBV12-4; abundance: NA; d_gene: TRBD2; CDR3nt: TGTGCCAGCACCGTGGGGCCTTTGCGGGGACTAGCGGGGCGTCGGGAGCAAGAGACCCAGTACTTC; CDR3aa: CASTVGPLRGLAGRREQETQYF
j_gene: TRBJ2-7; len: 15; v_gene: TRBV5-1; abundance: few; d_gene: TRBD1; CDR3nt: TGCGCCAGCAGTTTTCGACAGGGGCTAACCTACGAGCAGTACTTC; CDR3aa: CASSFRQGLTYEQYF
j_gene: TRBJ2-7; len: 14; v_gene: TRBV6-2/TRBV6-3; abundance: NA; d_gene: NA; CDR3nt: TGTGCCAGCAGTTACTCTAGTGATCTTGGCGAGCAGTACTTC; CDR3aa: CASSYSSDLGEQYF
j_gene: TRBJ2-7; len: 14; v_gene: TRBV20-1; abundance: few; d_gene: TRBD1; CDR3nt: TGCAGTGCTAGTCATGACAGGGGGTGGGACGAGCAGTACTTC; CDR3aa: CSASHDRGWDEQYF
j_gene: TRBJ2-5; len: 14; v_gene: TRBV7-9; abundance: NA; d_gene: TRBD2; CDR3nt: TGTGCCAGCACCCTGACTAGCGGAAAAGAGACCCAGTACTTC; CDR3aa: CASTLTSGKETQYF
j_gene: TRBJ1-4; len: 15; v_gene: TRBV4-3; abundance: NA; d_gene: NA; CDR3nt: TGCGCCAGCAGCCAAGCGCAGGGGATTAATGAAAAACTGTTTTTT; CDR3aa: CASSQAQGINEKLFF
j_gene: TRBJ1-6; len: 16; v_gene: TRBV6-5; abundance: few; d_gene: NA; CDR3nt: TGTGCCAGCAGTTACCGGAACAGAGCCTATAATCCACCCCTCCACTTT; CDR3aa: CASSYRNRAYNPPLHF
j_gene: TRBJ2-7; len: 13; v_gene: TRBV20-1; abundance: few; d_gene: TRBD1; CDR3nt: TGCAGTGCTAGAGGCCTGACAGGGAGCGAGCAGTACTTC; CDR3aa: CSARGLTGSEQYF
j_gene: TRBJ2-7; len: 17; v_gene: TRBV12-3/TRBV12-4; abundance: few; d_gene: TRBD2; CDR3nt: TGTGCCAGCAGTTTGGGTAGCGGGGGTCCCAATATTTACGAGCAGTACTTC; CDR3aa: CASSLGSGGPNIYEQYF
j_gene: TRBJ2-2; len: 17; v_gene: TRBV12-3/TRBV12-4; abundance: NA; d_gene: NA; CDR3nt: TGTGCCAGCAGGGAAAAACGGGCCCGTACGAACACCGGGGAGCTGTTTTTT; CDR3aa: CASREKRARTNTGELFF
j_gene: TRBJ1-1; len: 15; v_gene: TRBV6-6; abundance: NA; d_gene: TRBD1; CDR3nt: TGTGCCATCCTGGACAGGGGTTGGGGGAACACTGAAGCTTTCTTT; CDR3aa: CAILDRGWGNTEAFF
j_gene: TRBJ1-1; len: 15; v_gene: TRBV6-5; abundance: few; d_gene: NA; CDR3nt: TGTGCCAGCAGTTACTCGGTGGATCCCCGAAGGGTAACTTTCTTT; CDR3aa: CASSYSVDPRRVTFF
j_gene: TRBJ2-7; len: 13; v_gene: TRBV20-1; abundance: NA; d_gene: NA; CDR3nt: TGCAGTGCTAGAGACTCCTGGTACAATGAGCAGTACTTC; CDR3aa: CSARDSWYNEQYF
j_gene: TRBJ1-2; len: 16; v_gene: TRBV11-2; abundance: few; d_gene: NA; CDR3nt: TGTGCCAGCAGCTTAGACCCGGGACTGCTTAACTATGGCTACACCTTC; CDR3aa: CASSLDPGLLNYGYTF
j_gene: TRBJ1-1; len: 14; v_gene: TRBV20-1; abundance: NA; d_gene: NA; CDR3nt: TGCAGTGCCCCTGTACGGGGGGTTGGCACTGAAGCTTTCTTT; CDR3aa: CSAPVRGVGTEAFF
j_gene: TRBJ2-1; len: 17; v_gene: TRBV6-6; abundance: NA; d_gene: TRBD2; CDR3nt: TGTGCCAGCAGTTACCCGCAAGGGGCGGGGGGCTACAATGAGCAGTTCTTC; CDR3aa: CASSYPQGAGGYNEQFF
j_gene: TRBJ2-3; len: 17; v_gene: TRBV20-1; abundance: NA; d_gene: TRBD2; CDR3nt: TGCAGTGCTAGAGGAGGTAGCGGGGCGACTAGCACAGATACGCAGTATTTT; CDR3aa: CSARGGSGATSTDTQYF
j_gene: TRBJ1-6; len: 13; v_gene: TRBV20-1; abundance: few; d_gene: NA; CDR3nt: TGCAGTGCGCGGGACCTCTATAATTCACCCCTCCACTTT; CDR3aa: CSARDLYNSPLHF